The 7 T cell receptor beta chains in this list originate from one sample, sequenced in a study of T cells in Graves' hyperthyroidism and ophthalmopathy. TCR beta CDR3 region amplification was performed from RNA transcripts. RT-PCR in the first round (using the HTBI primer set) targeted the TCR CDR3. Each CDR3 protein is one row after TCRdb ran MiXCR on the multiplex PCR reads. The table has approximately 610,000 distinct CDR3 sequences, about 15% seen once; the top ten hold 4.3%. Sequenced material: blood. The receptors derive from a woman in her thirties or forties with Graves' ophthalmopathy.

This clonotype has a count of ten or more. The chain carries TRBV28 and TRBJ2-7, with 9 nucleotides matching TRBD1. The CDR3 contains 14 residues. V shed 6 bases and J 4 bases; nucleotides not matched to a gene: 7. Germline-derived CDR1 and CDR2 are MDHEN and SYDVKM. The CDR3 region is CASRGDRATYEQYF. Written as DNA, the CDR3 is TGTGCCAGCAGGGGGGACAGGGCTACGTACGAGCAGTACTTC.

The table lists this clonotype with many counts. This chain uses TRBV7-2 with TRBJ1-2, with 8 bases that match TRBD1. V lost 1 base, J lost 8 bases, and 3 bases stayed unmatched. The CDR3 totals 13 residues. Germline CDR1 is SGHTA and CDR2 is FQGNSA. CDR3: CASSLGWDRGYTF. In DNA form, the CDR3 reads TGTGCCAGCAGCTTAGGGTGGGACAGGGGCTACACCTTC.

This clonotype was seen at least ten times. The V call is TRBV7-2, the J call TRBJ1-1; D is unclear. The CDR3 is 13 residues long. V lost 2 bases to trimming and J lost 4 bases, with 8 bases between them. Germline-derived CDR1 and CDR2 are SGHTA and FQGNSA. CDR3 protein: CASSLKDGTEAFF. CDR3 bases: TGTGCCAGCAGCTTAAAAGACGGCACTGAAGCTTTCTTT.

This clonotype was found many times. This rearrangement joins TRBV28 to TRBJ1-2; maybe TRBD1 (6 bases). Germline CDR1 and CDR2: MDHEN and SYDVKM. This CDR3 is 14 amino acids long. Trimming cost V 3 bases and J 4 bases, with 12 bases left between them. The CDR3 coding sequence is TGTGCCAGCAGTTTGCAGGGGAATCCCTATGGCTACACCTTC. This sequence encodes CASSLQGNPYGYTF.

This clonotype occurred many times. This chain links TRBV20-1 with TRBJ1-1; D gene uncertain. The CDR3 runs 16 residues. Trimming removed 3 bases from V and 1 base from J, with 18 bases in between. Germline CDR1 DFQATT, CDR2 SNEGSKA (reference sequence). The CDR3 loop is CSARPPIRTANTEAFF. The CDR3 nucleotides read TGCAGTGCTAGGCCCCCTATTCGCACAGCGAACACTGAAGCTTTCTTT.

This clonotype was found many times. V is TRBV7-3 and J is TRBJ2-2; the D gene is possibly TRBD1 (6 bases). CDR1 and CDR2 (germline): SGHTA, FQGTGA. V lost 5 bases and J lost 1, with 8 bases in between. This CDR3 spans 14 amino acids. In nucleotides, the CDR3 is TGTGCCAGCAGCCGGACAGTGAACACCGGGGAGCTGTTTTTT. Protein sequence: CASSRTVNTGELFF.

There are many counts of this clonotype. The rearrangement links TRBV19 to TRBJ1-1; D not certain. V was pared by 3 bases and J by 5 bases, with 10 bases between. CDR1 and CDR2 from the germline V gene are LNHDA and SQIVND (reference sequence). This CDR3 has 13 amino acids. CDR3 coding DNA: TGTGCCAGTAGTATGAGCGCTGTGACTGAAGCTTTCTTT. Translation gives CASSMSAVTEAFF.